The text below deals with one T cell receptor beta chain. Its antigen is still unknown. Per-base qualities were not stored, and no clone one base away is much larger. This entry belongs to a study of blood T cell repertoires in COVID-19 (TCRdb year 2020). Context from the whole study: Collaborator samples came from the United States, Italy and Spain and covered acute and convalescent phases of COVID-19. The prospective study material was composed of cDNA or gDNA derived from T cells, B-cell-depleted T cells, or PBMCs. Nearly every sample came with metadata listing a de-identified subject ID, COVID-19 status, age in years and sex. Samples came from the ongoing ImmuneRACE study (first 160 participants) plus 1,254 subjects from 6 global collaborators. Deeply sampled blood TCRbeta repertoires from subjects exposed to, actively infected with, or recovered from COVID-19 were included in the dataset. The repertoires were released in a freely available public database meant as a resource for research on the immune response to SARS-CoV-2. Where available, HLA class I and class II types were obtained from metadata supplied by the sample provider rather than from assay-based typing. Study-wide findings and limitations: The amount of clinical and demographic metadata varied by source and participant and was provided uncurated.

The CDR3 measures 12 amino acids from cysteine to phenylalanine. CDR3 DNA is the only sequence kept; it has 36 bases, read in frame from the first base. V is cut by 2 bases and J by 5 bases, and the space between the germline ends is 7 bases. The germline V gene yields SGHVS for CDR1 and FNYEAQ for CDR2. Participants in the prospective study were aged roughly 18 to 100 years, lived in over 20 United States geographic areas, and enrolled through a virtual design. In the prospective study, cohorts were assigned on the basis of participant-reported clinical history obtained from a screening survey and a study questionnaire. ImmuneRACE Cohort 3 recovered participants were defined by two consecutive negative NP/OP PCR tests, healthcare professional clearance, or symptom resolution. Mobile phlebotomists in the prospective study collected whole blood, serum and a nasopharyngeal or oropharyngeal swab from every participant. Prospective study participants could optionally give additional blood draws and questionnaires over an approximately 2-month period. Before DNA extraction, prospective study blood samples were shipped either frozen or at room temperature.

The immunoSEQ Assay, a bias-controlled multiplex PCR, was used to amplify TCRbeta CDR3 regions from genomic DNA. As for the authors' bioinformatics: The number of nucleated cells in each sample was estimated from the amplification of reference gene primers within the assay. To quantify the absolute abundance of each unique TCRbeta CDR3 rearrangement, sequence reads were collapsed and filtered. For each sample, productive Simpson clonality was calculated as the square root of Simpson's diversity index over productive rearrangements. TCRdb took this table from immuneACCESS and kept in-frame rearrangements with V and J called. Such tables lack part of the clones; where checked against another copy, unresolved V genes explain under half of the gap, and the rest is unexplained. From that table come the V and J calls and clone size; the DNA was used to work out D and trimming. The sample data list around 120,000 clones, and approximately 86% of these were observed just once. Jointly, the top ten make up 2.3% of the sample.

The receptor comes from a woman aged 50 to 60 who had recovered from COVID-19. The rearrangement combines TRBV7-6 with TRBJ2-7; no D gene call is confident. Sequencing input: PBMCs or T cells enriched from blood (not recorded which). The DNA is TGTGCCAGCAGCTTATCTATGGACGAGCAGTACTTC. This gives the protein CASSLSMDEQYF.